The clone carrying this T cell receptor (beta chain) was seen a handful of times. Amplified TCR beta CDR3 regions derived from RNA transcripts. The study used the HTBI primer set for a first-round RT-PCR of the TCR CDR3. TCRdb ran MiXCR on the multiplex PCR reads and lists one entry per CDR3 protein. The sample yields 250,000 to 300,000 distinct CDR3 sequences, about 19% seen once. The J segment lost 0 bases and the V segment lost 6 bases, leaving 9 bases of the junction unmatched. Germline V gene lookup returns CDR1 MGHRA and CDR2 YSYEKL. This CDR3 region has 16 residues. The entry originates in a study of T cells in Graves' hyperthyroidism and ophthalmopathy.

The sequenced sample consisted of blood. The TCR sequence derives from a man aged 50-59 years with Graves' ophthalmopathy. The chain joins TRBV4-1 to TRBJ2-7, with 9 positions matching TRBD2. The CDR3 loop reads CASRASGTSSSYEQYF. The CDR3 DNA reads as TGCGCCAGCAGGGCTTCCGGGACTAGCAGCTCCTACGAGCAGTACTTC.